The 28 T cell receptor beta chains below were found in one sample sequenced in a study of blood T cell repertoires in COVID-19. The method was immunoSEQ multiplex PCR; TCRdb's version includes in-frame clones alone and lacks a portion of them. The sample lists more than 110,000 clones; 84% were seen once. The sequenced sample consisted of PBMCs or T cells enriched from blood (not recorded which). The receptor source for this set is a woman aged 18-35 years who had been exposed to COVID-19.

The rearrangement uses TRBV10-3 and TRBJ1-2; 8 bases are a match to TRBD1. Trimming cost V 4 bases and J 9 bases; bases outside gene matches: 4. The CDR3 runs 12 residues. Germline V gene lookup returns CDR1 ENHRY and CDR2 SYGVKD. The chain's CDR3 is CAISGGQASYTF. In nucleotides, the CDR3 is TGTGCCATCAGTGGGGGACAGGCGAGCTACACCTTC.

The V call is TRBV7-2, the J call TRBJ1-5, with a possible D match to TRBD1 (6 bases). V lost 1 base to trimming and J lost 3 bases, with 10 bases between them. The germline gives CDR1 SGHTA, CDR2 FQGNSA. The CDR3 is made up of 15 amino acids. CDR3 region: CASSLDPGDNQPQHF. The CDR3 bases are TGTGCCAGCAGCTTAGATCCAGGGGACAATCAGCCCCAGCATTTT. Based on the CDR3 plus reference TRBV7-2 and TRBJ1-5, the full variable domain is GAGVSQSPSNKVTEKGKDVELRCDPISGHTALYWYRQSLGQGLEFLIYFQGNSAPDKSGLPSDRFSAERTGGSVSTLTIQRTQQEDSAVYLCASSLDPGDNQPQHFGDGTRLSIL.

V and J are TRBV29-1 and TRBJ1-2; D perhaps matches TRBD1 (6 bases). V was pared by 0 bases and J by 6 bases, with 17 bases between. Germline V gives CDR1 SQVTM, CDR2 ANQGSEA. This CDR3 spans 15 amino acids. CDR3 in DNA: TGCAGCGTTGAAGATCGGTACAGGGCTGTGAATGGCTACACCTTC. Protein sequence: CSVEDRYRAVNGYTF.

The chain uses TRBV5-4 and TRBJ2-3, with D tentatively TRBD1 (6 bases). V was cut by 1 base and J by 5 bases, with 14 bases left in between. The CDR3 runs to 15 residues. The V gene's germline CDR1 is SGHNT and CDR2 YYREEE (reference sequence). The CDR3, as DNA: TGTGCCAGCAGCTTGAACAGGGAATACGGAGATACGCAGTATTTT. Residues: CASSLNREYGDTQYF.

The chain uses TRBV29-1 and TRBJ1-1; D uncertain. From germline, CDR1 is SQVTM and CDR2 ANQGSEA. The CDR3 has 13 residues. V was pared by 6 bases and J by 4 bases, with 15 bases between. CDR3 sequence (DNA): TGCAGCGTGGGGATGGGAGAGGGCACTGAAGCTTTCTTT. Amino acid sequence: CSVGMGEGTEAFF.

This clone occurred once. The genes are TRBV11-2 and TRBJ2-1; 10 nucleotides align to TRBD2. Germline CDR1 SGHAT, CDR2 FQNNGV. This CDR3 spans 18 amino acids. Trimming took 6 bases from V and 8 from J; bases not matched to a gene: 19. The CDR3 is CASSLSLAGGTVVYEQFF. Here the CDR3 DNA reads TGTGCCAGCAGTTTATCTTTAGCGGGAGGAACTGTAGTCTATGAGCAGTTCTTC.

The chain has TRBV30 and TRBJ1-3, with D possibly being TRBD1 (5 bases). Germline loops: CDR1 GTSNPN, CDR2 SVGIG (reference sequence). Trimming took off 5 bases at V and 2 bases at J, with 10 bases between the two ends. The CDR3 consists of 13 residues. CDR3 protein: CAWSGSAGNTIYF. CDR3 in DNA: TGTGCCTGGTCAGGGTCCGCTGGAAACACCATATATTTT. The entire variable domain, with the rest obtained from reference TRBV30 and TRBJ1-3, is as follows: SQTIHQWPATLVQPVGSPLSLECTVEGTSNPNLYWYRQAAGRGLQLLFYSVGIGQISSEVPQNLSASRPQDRQFILSSKKLLLSDSGFYLCAWSGSAGNTIYFGEGSWLTVV.

The rearrangement joins TRBV5-1 to TRBJ1-1; 9 positions match TRBD1. The trim removed 4 bases at V and 4 bases at J, leaving 8 bases unmatched. Germline CDR1 and CDR2: SGHRS and YFSETQ. The CDR3 is 15 residues long. CDR3 sequence reads: CASSTRQGVGTEAFF. The CDR3 DNA reads TGCGCCAGCAGCACCCGACAGGGGGTAGGCACTGAAGCTTTCTTT.

The chain couples TRBV9 to TRBJ2-3; TRBD2 matches at 10 bases. After removal of 5 bases from V and 3 bases from J, the junction contained 6 bases not matched to a gene. Germline-derived CDR1 and CDR2 are SGDLS and YYNGEE. This CDR3 region has 15 residues. As DNA, the CDR3 is TGTGCCAGCAGGAGGAGCGGGAGGGCAACAGATACGCAGTATTTT. Its protein product is CASRRSGRATDTQYF.

This rearrangement joins TRBV9 to TRBJ1-1; D is ambiguous. With 0 bases removed from V and 0 bases from J, the gap between germline ends came to 6 bases. CDR1 is SGDLS and CDR2 is YYNGEE in the germline V gene. The CDR3 loop spans 14 amino acids. In DNA, the CDR3 is TGTGCCAGCAGCGTAGGAGATGTGAACACTGAAGCTTTCTTT. This codes for CASSVGDVNTEAFF.

The sample holds one count of this clone. The rearrangement links TRBV14 to TRBJ1-1; D might be TRBD1 (5 bases). This CDR3 comprises 13 residues. CDR1 and CDR2 (germline): SGHDN, FVKESK. Trimming removed 2 bases from V and 4 bases from J, with 8 bases in between. The CDR3 DNA follows: TGTGCCAGCAGCCAACAGGGCATCACTGAAGCTTTCTTT. Its protein is CASSQQGITEAFF.

The count of this clone is one. The chain is built from TRBV27 and TRBJ1-1; 11 bases are shared with TRBD1. CDR3 size: 14 residues. V dropped 4 bases and J dropped 6; count of bases not matched to a gene: 4. CDR1 MNHEY and CDR2 SMNVEV come from the germline V gene (reference sequence). The CDR3, as DNA: TGTGCCAGCAGTTGGGACAGGGGGAGCCCTGAAGCTTTCTTT. It encodes CASSWDRGSPEAFF.

V gene TRBV5-1 combines with J gene TRBJ1-3; tentatively, D is TRBD1 (6 bases). The CDR3 length is 15 residues. CDR1 is SGHRS, CDR2 YFSETQ, per germline. Trimming cost V 5 bases and J 0 bases, with 12 bases left between them. CDR3 loop: CASRDSLNSGNTIYF. In DNA, the CDR3 is TGCGCCAGCAGGGACAGCTTGAACTCTGGAAACACCATATATTTT.

This rearrangement joins TRBV6-5 to TRBJ2-7; 11 nucleotides align to TRBD2. The CDR3 loop spans 15 amino acids. Germline trimming cut 6 bases from V and 3 bases from J; bases unmatched to any gene: 7. Germline CDR1 reads MNHEY; CDR2 reads SVGAGI. The CDR3 is CASRTLAGDHYEQYF. The CDR3 DNA sequence: TGTGCCAGCAGGACACTAGCGGGAGACCACTACGAGCAGTACTTC.

The genes are TRBV29-1 and TRBJ2-7; 8 nucleotides match TRBD1. This CDR3 is built from 13 residues. V gave up 7 bases and J gave up 1 base; unmatched junction bases: 6. Germline V gene lookup returns CDR1 SQVTM and CDR2 ANQGSEA. CDR3 protein: CSAVGQGSYEQYF. CDR3 nucleotide sequence: TGCAGCGCCGTCGGACAGGGATCCTACGAGCAGTACTTC.

This chain connects TRBV24-1 to TRBJ2-5; 7 positions match TRBD1. The V segment lost 0 bases and the J segment 1 base; nucleotides outside the gene matches: 4. Per the germline V gene, CDR1 is KGHDR and CDR2 is SFDVKD. This CDR3 is built from 16 residues. Here the CDR3 reads CATSDLGRGTQETQYF. Written as DNA, the CDR3 is TGTGCCACCAGTGATTTGGGCAGGGGGACCCAAGAGACCCAGTACTTC.

This clone turned up a few times. The chain links TRBV29-1 to TRBJ2-1, with TRBD1 identical over 7 bases. The CDR3 length is 12 residues. Germline trimming cut 7 bases from V and 6 bases from J; bases unmatched to any gene: 6. CDR1 and CDR2 from the germline V gene are SQVTM and ANQGSEA. This CDR3 reads CSGAGTVNEQFF. In DNA form, the CDR3 reads TGCAGCGGCGCCGGGACAGTCAATGAGCAGTTCTTC.

This clone was seen a few times. This chain joins TRBV15 and TRBJ2-1, with D tentatively TRBD2 (5 bases). Germline V gene sequence: CDR1 LNHNV, CDR2 YYDKDF (reference sequence). There are 14 residues in the CDR3. V gave up 6 bases and J gave up 8 bases, with 17 bases separating them. The CDR3 DNA follows: TGTGCCACCAGTCGGGGTGCCACCGGGGATGAGCAGTTCTTC. Amino acid sequence: CATSRGATGDEQFF.

V usage is TRBV24-1 and J usage is TRBJ2-7; no clear D. V was cut by 2 bases and J by 5 bases, with 18 bases left in between. Germline loops: CDR1 KGHDR, CDR2 SFDVKD. The CDR3 totals 16 residues. The CDR3 DNA is TGTGCCACCAGTGATTCTCCAGCGCCCCCCTGGAACGAGCAGTACTTC. Translated, it gives CATSDSPAPPWNEQYF.

The chain links TRBV3-1 (or the pseudogene TRBV3-2) to TRBJ2-7; D possibly corresponds to TRBD1 (6 bases). The CDR3 has 11 residues. V lost 3 bases and J 7 bases, leaving 7 bases between the germline ends. Germline V gene data show CDR1 as LGHDT and CDR2 as YNNKEL (reference sequence). The CDR3 spells CASSQRGEQYF. The CDR3 DNA reads TGTGCCAGCAGCCAGAGGGGGGAGCAGTACTTC.

The chain carries TRBV25-1 and TRBJ1-1; a weak D match, TRBD1 (5 bases). This CDR3 is 12 amino acids long. Trimming shortened V by 6 bases and J by 7 bases, and 12 bases separated the two germline ends. Germline lookup yields CDR1 MGHDK and CDR2 SYGVNS. In DNA, the CDR3 is TGTGCCAGCAGCCCGGGTAGGGGTGAAGCTTTCTTT. Amino acids: CASSPGRGEAFF.

This clone was counted a few times. J is TRBJ1-4 and V is TRBV15, with 7 bases matching TRBD1. V was pared by 0 bases and J by 7 bases, with 2 bases of the junction left unmatched. CDR1 is LNHNV, CDR2 YYDKDF, per germline (reference sequence). The CDR3 has 14 amino acids. CDR3 sequence reads: CATSRDRGVEKLFF. The CDR3, as DNA: TGTGCCACCAGCAGAGACAGGGGGGTTGAAAAACTGTTTTTT.

The gene calls are TRBV4-1 and TRBJ2-1, with 7 bases matching TRBD2. Germline CDR1 is MGHRA and CDR2 is YSYEKL. CDR3 length equals 14 residues. The V and J ends lost 1 base and 9 bases, in that order; junction bases with no gene match: 6. The CDR3 sequence: CASSQGAGVGEQFF. CDR3 DNA sequence: TGCGCCAGCAGCCAAGGGGCGGGAGTCGGTGAGCAGTTCTTC.

The chain uses TRBV6-1 and TRBJ1-5, with 8 positions matching TRBD1. From germline, CDR1 is MNHNS and CDR2 SASEGT. This CDR3 comprises 16 residues. V was clipped by 1 base and J by 7 bases; unmatched bases: 9. The CDR3 DNA follows: TGTGCCAGCAGTGAAGGTGCAGGGGGCTTGAGACAGCCCCAGCATTTT. The encoded protein is CASSEGAGGLRQPQHF.

This clone was counted only a few times. This chain's CDR3 is CASSISDRGSTRQYF. CDR3 DNA: TGTGCCAGCAGCATTTCGGACAGGGGGAGTACGAGGCAGTACTTC. The chain recombines TRBV7-8 with TRBJ2-7; 10 positions agree with TRBD1. The CDR3 sequence is 15 residues long. With V trimmed by 5 bases and J by 9 bases, 13 bases remained unmatched. CDR1 SGHVS and CDR2 FQNEAQ come from the germline V gene.

The gene calls are TRBV21-1 and TRBJ1-2; the D call in the table, TRBD1, was not verified against the DNA. TRBV21-1 counts as a pseudogene. The CDR3 has 19 residues. The CDR3 sequence is CASALRGIIVSRLNYGYTF. In nucleotides, the CDR3 is TGTGCCAGCGCCCTAAGGGGGATAATAGTTTCGAGACTTAACTATGGCTACACCTTC.

The rearrangement joins TRBV4-1 to TRBJ2-7, with D perhaps TRBD2 (6 bases). CDR3 length: 18 amino acids. The V gene lost 1 base and the J gene lost 3 bases, with 22 bases spanning the gap. Germline assignment: CDR1 MGHRA and CDR2 YSYEKL. DNA of the CDR3: TGCGCCAGCAGCCAAGGTCTACGGACTACTCCGGGGCTCTACGAGCAGTACTTC. As protein: CASSQGLRTTPGLYEQYF.

The V and J genes are TRBV18 and TRBJ2-6; 8 bases agree with TRBD1. Germline loops: CDR1 KGHSH, CDR2 LQKENI. V gave up 2 bases and J gave up 4 bases; unmatched junction bases: 7. The CDR3 spans 17 residues. For the CDR3, the DNA is TGTGCCAGCTCACCATCAGGGGGCGCCTCGGGGGCCAACGTCCTGACTTTC. Its protein is CASSPSGGASGANVLTF.